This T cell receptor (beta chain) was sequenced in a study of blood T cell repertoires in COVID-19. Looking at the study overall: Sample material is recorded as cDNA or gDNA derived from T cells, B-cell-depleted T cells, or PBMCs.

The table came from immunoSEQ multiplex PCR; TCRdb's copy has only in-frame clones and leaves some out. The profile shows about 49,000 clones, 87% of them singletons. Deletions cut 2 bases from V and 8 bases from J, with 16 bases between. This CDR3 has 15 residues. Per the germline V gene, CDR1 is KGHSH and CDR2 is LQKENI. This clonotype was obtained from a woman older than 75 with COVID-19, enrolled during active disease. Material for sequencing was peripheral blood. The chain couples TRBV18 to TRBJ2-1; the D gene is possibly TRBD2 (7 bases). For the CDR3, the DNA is TGTGCCAGCTCACCAACGGGGGGCGCAAATTATGAGCAGTTCTTC. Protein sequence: CASSPTGGANYEQFF.